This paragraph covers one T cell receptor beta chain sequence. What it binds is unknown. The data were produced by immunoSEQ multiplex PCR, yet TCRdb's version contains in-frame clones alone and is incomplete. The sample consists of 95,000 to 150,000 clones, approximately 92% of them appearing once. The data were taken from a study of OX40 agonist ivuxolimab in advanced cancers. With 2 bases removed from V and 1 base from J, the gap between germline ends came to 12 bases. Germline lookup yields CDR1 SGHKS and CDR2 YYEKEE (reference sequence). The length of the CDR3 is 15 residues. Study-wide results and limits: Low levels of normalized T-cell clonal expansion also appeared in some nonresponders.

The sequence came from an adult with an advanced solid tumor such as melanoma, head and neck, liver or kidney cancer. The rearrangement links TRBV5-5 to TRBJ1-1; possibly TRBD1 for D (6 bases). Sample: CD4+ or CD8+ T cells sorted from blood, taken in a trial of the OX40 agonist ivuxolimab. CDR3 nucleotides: TGTGCCAGCAGCTTAGGGGGGGATCGGAACACTGAAGCTTTCTTT. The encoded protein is CASSLGGDRNTEAFF.